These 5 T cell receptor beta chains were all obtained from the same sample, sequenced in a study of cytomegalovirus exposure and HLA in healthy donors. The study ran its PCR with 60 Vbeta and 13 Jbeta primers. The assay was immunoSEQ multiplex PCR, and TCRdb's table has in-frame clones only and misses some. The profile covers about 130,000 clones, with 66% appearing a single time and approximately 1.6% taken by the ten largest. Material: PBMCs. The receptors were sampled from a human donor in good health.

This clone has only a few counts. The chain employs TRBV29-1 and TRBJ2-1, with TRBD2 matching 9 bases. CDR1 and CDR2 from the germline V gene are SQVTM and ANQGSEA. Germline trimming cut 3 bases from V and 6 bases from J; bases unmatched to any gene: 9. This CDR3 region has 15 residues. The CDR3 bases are TGCAGCGTTGATTCCGGGACTAGCATGTTCAATGAGCAGTTCTTC. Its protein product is CSVDSGTSMFNEQFF.

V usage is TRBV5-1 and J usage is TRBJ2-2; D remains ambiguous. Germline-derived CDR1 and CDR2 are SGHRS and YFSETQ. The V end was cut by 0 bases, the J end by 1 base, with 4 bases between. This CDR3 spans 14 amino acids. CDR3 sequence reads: CASSLAGNTGELFF. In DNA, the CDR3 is TGCGCCAGCAGCTTGGCCGGGAACACCGGGGAGCTGTTTTTT.

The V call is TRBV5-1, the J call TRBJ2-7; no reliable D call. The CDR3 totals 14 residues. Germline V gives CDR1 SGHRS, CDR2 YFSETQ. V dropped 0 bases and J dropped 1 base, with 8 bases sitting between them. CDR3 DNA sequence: TGCGCCAGCAGCTTGGACGGAGCGTCCTACGAGCAGTACTTC. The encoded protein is CASSLDGASYEQYF.

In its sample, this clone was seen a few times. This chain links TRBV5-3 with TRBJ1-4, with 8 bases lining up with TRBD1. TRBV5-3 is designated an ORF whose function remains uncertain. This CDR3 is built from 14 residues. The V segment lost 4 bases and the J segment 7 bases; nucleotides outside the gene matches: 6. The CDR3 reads CARSLQGGTEKLFF. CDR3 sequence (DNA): TGTGCCAGAAGCCTACAGGGGGGTACTGAAAAACTGTTTTTT.

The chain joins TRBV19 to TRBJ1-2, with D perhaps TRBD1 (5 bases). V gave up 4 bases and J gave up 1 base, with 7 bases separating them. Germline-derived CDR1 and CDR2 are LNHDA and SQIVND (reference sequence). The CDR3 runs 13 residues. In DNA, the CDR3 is TGTGCCAGTAGTAACAGGATTAACTATGGCTACACCTTC. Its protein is CASSNRINYGYTF.